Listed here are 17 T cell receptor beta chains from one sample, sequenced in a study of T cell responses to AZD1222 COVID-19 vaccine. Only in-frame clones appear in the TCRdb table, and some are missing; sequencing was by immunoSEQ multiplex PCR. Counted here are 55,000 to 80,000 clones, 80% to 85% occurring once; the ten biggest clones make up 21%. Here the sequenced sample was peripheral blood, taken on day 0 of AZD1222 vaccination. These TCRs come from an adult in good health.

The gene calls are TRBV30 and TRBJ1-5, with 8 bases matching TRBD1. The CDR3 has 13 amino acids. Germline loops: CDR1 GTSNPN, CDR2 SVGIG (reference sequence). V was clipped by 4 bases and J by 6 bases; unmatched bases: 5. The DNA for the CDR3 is TGTGCCTGGACTCCAGGGGGCCGTCAGCCCCAGCATTTT. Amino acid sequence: CAWTPGGRQPQHF.

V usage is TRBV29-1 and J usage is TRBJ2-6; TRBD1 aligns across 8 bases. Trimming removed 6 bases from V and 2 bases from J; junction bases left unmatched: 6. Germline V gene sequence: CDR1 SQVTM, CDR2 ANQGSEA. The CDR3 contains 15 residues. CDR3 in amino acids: CSVRTGTTGANVLTF. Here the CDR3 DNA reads TGCAGCGTACGGACAGGGACAACTGGGGCCAACGTCCTGACTTTC.

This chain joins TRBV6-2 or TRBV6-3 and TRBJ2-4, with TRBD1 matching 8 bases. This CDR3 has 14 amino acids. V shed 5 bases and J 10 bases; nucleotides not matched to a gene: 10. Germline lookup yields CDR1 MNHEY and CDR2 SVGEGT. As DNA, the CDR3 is TGTGCCAGCAGTATCAGGGGGCGAAATAGTATTCAGTACTTC. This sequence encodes CASSIRGRNSIQYF.

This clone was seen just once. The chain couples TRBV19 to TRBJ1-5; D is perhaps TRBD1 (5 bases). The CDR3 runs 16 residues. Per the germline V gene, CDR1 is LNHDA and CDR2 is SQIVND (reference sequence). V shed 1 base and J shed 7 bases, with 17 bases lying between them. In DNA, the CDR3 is TGTGCCAGTAGTATAGCCCCCGGGGCGGGGAACCAGCCCCAGCATTTT. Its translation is CASSIAPGAGNQPQHF.

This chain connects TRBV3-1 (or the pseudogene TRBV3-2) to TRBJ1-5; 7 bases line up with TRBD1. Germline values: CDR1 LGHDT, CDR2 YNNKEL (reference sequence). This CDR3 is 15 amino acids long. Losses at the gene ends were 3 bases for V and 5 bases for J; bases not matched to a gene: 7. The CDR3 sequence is CASSQDDRAYQPQHF. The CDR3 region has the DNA TGTGCCAGCAGCCAGGATGACAGGGCCTATCAGCCCCAGCATTTT.

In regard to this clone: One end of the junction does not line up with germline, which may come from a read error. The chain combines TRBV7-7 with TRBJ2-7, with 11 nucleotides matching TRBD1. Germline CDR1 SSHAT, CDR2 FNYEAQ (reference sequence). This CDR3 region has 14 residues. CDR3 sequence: CASSSGTGGYEQYF. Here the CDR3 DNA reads TGTGCTAGCAGCTCCGGGACAGGGGGCTACGAGCAGTACTTC. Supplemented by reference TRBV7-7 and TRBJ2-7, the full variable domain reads GAGVSQSPRYKVTKRGQDVTLRCDPISSHATLYWYQQALGQGPEFLTYFNYEAQPDKSGLPSDRFSAERPEGSISTLTIQRTEQRDSAMYRCASSSGTGGYEQYFGPGTRLTVT.

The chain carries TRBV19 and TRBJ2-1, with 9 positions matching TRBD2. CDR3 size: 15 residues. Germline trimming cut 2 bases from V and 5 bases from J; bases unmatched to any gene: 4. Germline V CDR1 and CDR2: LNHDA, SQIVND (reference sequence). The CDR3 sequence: CASSITAGGNNEQFF. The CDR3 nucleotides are TGTGCCAGTAGTATAACGGCGGGAGGGAACAATGAGCAGTTCTTC.

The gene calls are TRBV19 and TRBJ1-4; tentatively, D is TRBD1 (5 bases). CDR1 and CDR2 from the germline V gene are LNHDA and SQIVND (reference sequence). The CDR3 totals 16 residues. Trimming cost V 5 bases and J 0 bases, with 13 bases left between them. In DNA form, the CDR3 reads TGTGCCAGTAGTGAGGCAGGGACTGCAACTAATGAAAAACTGTTTTTT. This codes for CASSEAGTATNEKLFF.

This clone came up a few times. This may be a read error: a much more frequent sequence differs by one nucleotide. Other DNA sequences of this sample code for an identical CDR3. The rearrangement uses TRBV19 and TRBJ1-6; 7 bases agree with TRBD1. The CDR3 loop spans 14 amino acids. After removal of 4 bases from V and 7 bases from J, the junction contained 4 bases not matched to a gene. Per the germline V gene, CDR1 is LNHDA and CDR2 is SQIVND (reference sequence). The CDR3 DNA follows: TGTGCCAGTAGTACCGGGACAGAGAATTCACCCCTCCACTTT. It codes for CASSTGTENSPLHF.

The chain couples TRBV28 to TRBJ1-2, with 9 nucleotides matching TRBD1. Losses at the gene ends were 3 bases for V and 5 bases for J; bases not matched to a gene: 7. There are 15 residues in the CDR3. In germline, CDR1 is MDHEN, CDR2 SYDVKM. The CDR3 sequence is CASSLTGTGKYGYTF. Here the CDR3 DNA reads TGTGCCAGCAGTTTGACCGGGACAGGGAAATATGGCTACACCTTC.

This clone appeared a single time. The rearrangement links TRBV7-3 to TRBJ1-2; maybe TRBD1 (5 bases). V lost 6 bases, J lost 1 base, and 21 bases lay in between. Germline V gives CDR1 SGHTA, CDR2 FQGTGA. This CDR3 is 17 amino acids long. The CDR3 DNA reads TGTGCCAGCAGTCCTCGGGGAGGGGACCTCTTTAACTATGGCTACACCTTC. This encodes CASSPRGGDLFNYGYTF.

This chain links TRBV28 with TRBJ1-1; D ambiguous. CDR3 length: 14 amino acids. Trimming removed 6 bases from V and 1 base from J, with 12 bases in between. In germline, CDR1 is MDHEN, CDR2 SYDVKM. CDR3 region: CASRLWERNTEAFF. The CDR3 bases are TGTGCCAGCAGACTCTGGGAGAGGAACACTGAAGCTTTCTTT.

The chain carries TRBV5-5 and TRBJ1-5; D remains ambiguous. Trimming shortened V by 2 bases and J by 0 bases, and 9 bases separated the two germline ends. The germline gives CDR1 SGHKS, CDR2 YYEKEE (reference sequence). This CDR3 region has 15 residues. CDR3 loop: CASSLGPASNQPQHF. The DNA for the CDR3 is TGTGCCAGCAGCTTAGGCCCGGCTAGCAATCAGCCCCAGCATTTT.

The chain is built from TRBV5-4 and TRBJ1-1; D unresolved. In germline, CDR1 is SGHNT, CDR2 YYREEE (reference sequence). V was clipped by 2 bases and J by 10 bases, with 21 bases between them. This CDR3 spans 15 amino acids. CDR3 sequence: CASSLSGQGKGAAFF. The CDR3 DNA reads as TGTGCCAGCAGCTTATCGGGCCAAGGTAAGGGCGCAGCTTTCTTT.

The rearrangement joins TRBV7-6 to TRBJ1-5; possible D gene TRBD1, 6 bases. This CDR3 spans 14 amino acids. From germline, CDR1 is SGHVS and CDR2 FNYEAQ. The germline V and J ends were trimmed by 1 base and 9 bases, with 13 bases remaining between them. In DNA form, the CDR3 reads TGTGCCAGCAGCTTAGGGACAGTGGATGGGCCCCAGCATTTT. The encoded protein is CASSLGTVDGPQHF. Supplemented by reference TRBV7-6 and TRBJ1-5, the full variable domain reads GAGVSQSPRYKVTKRGQDVALRCDPISGHVSLYWYRQALGQGPEFLTYFNYEAQQDKSGLPNDRFSAERPEGSISTLTIQRTEQRDSAMYRCASSLGTVDGPQHFGDGTRLSIL.

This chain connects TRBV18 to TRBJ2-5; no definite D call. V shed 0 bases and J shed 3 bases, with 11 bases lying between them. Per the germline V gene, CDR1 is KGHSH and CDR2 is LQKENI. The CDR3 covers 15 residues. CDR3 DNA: TGTGCCAGCTCACCACCGATGGGTACAAAAGAGACCCAGTACTTC. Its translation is CASSPPMGTKETQYF.

The CDR3 sequence is CASSTLLDWTDTGELFF. CDR3 coding DNA: TGTGCCAGCAGCACCCTTCTGGACTGGACCGACACCGGGGAGCTGTTTTTT. This chain connects TRBV28 to TRBJ2-2; possible D gene TRBD2, 5 bases. The CDR3 is 17 amino acids. V was clipped by 6 bases and J by 3 bases, with 20 bases between them. Germline V lookup: CDR1 MDHEN, CDR2 SYDVKM.